The sequence of this T cell receptor (beta chain) was determined in a study of blood T cell repertoires in COVID-19. Study background: There were acute and convalescent COVID-19 samples, and they came from the United States, Italy and Spain. PBMCs, B-cell-depleted T cells, or T cells provided the cDNA or gDNA that made up the material.

Per the authors' pipeline: Nucleated cell number was recorded as an estimate derived from reference gene primer amplification. TCRdb keeps only in-frame clones here, not all; method: immunoSEQ multiplex PCR. V and J calls and clone size follow that table, whereas D and trimming were derived from the DNA. The sample contains 90,000 to 150,000 clones, 70% to 80% of which appear only once. Germline lookup yields CDR1 SGHTA and CDR2 FQGNSA. This CDR3 has 17 amino acids. V lost 3 bases, J lost 2 bases, and 9 bases stayed unmatched. The receptor was derived from a man between 70 and 80 years old with acute or convalescent COVID-19. The sample was peripheral blood. This rearrangement joins TRBV7-2 to TRBJ1-5, with TRBD1 matching 8 bases. The CDR3 reads CASSFGTGGLGNQPQHF. The CDR3 DNA is TGTGCCAGCAGCTTCGGGACAGGCGGGTTGGGCAATCAGCCCCAGCATTTT. Together with reference TRBV7-2 and TRBJ1-5, the CDR3 gives the full variable domain: GAGVSQSPSNKVTEKGKDVELRCDPISGHTALYWYRQSLGQGLEFLIYFQGNSAPDKSGLPSDRFSAERTGGSVSTLTIQRTQQEDSAVYLCASSFGTGGLGNQPQHFGDGTRLSIL.